The 29 T cell receptor beta chains below all came from one sample that was sequenced in a study of shared clonotypes between healthy human individuals. The table came from immunoSEQ multiplex PCR; TCRdb's copy has only in-frame clones and leaves some out. Counted here are about half a million clones, roughly 80% occurring once; the ten biggest clones make up about 12%. Sequenced material: PBMCs. These receptors originate from a woman in her thirties or forties in good health. Some clones in this sample may be carry-over from other donors' samples.

The gene calls are TRBV28 and TRBJ2-7; a possible D gene is TRBD1 (7 bases). The length of the CDR3 is 15 residues. Germline V gene sequence: CDR1 MDHEN, CDR2 SYDVKM. The ends were cut back, 6 bases at V and 7 bases at J, with 22 bases in the middle. The CDR3 region is CASRQRQGGGGEQYF. CDR3 bases: TGTGCCAGCAGACAACGACAGGGAGGAGGAGGAGAGCAGTACTTC.

The chain carries TRBV15 and TRBJ2-7; 10 positions agree with TRBD1. The V gene's germline CDR1 is LNHNV and CDR2 YYDKDF (reference sequence). The CDR3 loop spans 16 amino acids. V lost 5 bases and J lost 5; bases outside the gene matches: 12. CDR3 DNA: TGTGCCACCAGCGCCAGACGCGGGACAGGGGTCGACGAGCAGTACTTC. Its protein is CATSARRGTGVDEQYF.

This clone was observed many times. The rearrangement uses TRBV13 and TRBJ2-2, with a tentative D call TRBD1 (6 bases). This CDR3 has 17 residues. V was cut by 7 bases and J by 0 bases, with 18 bases left in between. Per germline, CDR1 PRHDT and CDR2 FYEKMQ (reference sequence). The CDR3 bases are TGTGCCAGCATTGGGGGAAAGGACAGTTCGAACACCGGGGAGCTGTTTTTT. This codes for CASIGGKDSSNTGELFF.

Regarding this clone: This could be a read error, since a much larger clone is one nucleotide away. The same CDR3 can be traced to other DNA sequences in this sample. The chain joins TRBV7-2 to TRBJ1-1; 7 bases are a match to TRBD1. The CDR3 loop spans 13 amino acids. Germline V gene lookup returns CDR1 SGHTA and CDR2 FQGNSA. Trimming took 8 bases from V and 0 from J; bases not matched to a gene: 3. The CDR3: CASAGTVNTEAFF. The CDR3 DNA sequence: TGTGCCAGCGCGGGGACAGTGAACACTGAAGCTTTCTTT.

The V call is TRBV30, the J call TRBJ1-5; weak D call: TRBD1 (5 bases). Trimming removed 1 base from V and 11 bases from J, with 18 bases in between. The CDR3 spans 14 residues. The germline V gene has CDR1 GTSNPN and CDR2 SVGIG (reference sequence). This CDR3 reads CAWSEMTAGTSQHF. CDR3 in DNA: TGTGCCTGGAGTGAAATGACAGCGGGGACGTCCCAGCATTTT.

V usage is TRBV30 and J usage is TRBJ1-1; the match to TRBD1 covers 11 bases. The CDR3 has 14 residues. With V trimmed by 1 base and J by 3 bases, 1 base remained unmatched. Per germline, CDR1 GTSNPN and CDR2 SVGIG (reference sequence). CDR3 nucleotide sequence: TGTGCCTGGAGTGGGGACAGGGGGTACACTGAAGCTTTCTTT. It yields the protein CAWSGDRGYTEAFF.

CDR3 protein: CASSLAGQGRQTQYF. CDR3 in DNA: TGTGCCAGCAGCTTAGCGGGACAGGGGCGGCAGACCCAGTACTTC. The chain carries TRBV7-6 and TRBJ2-5, with 10 nucleotides matching TRBD1. V dropped 0 bases and J dropped 6; count of bases not matched to a gene: 4. This CDR3 spans 15 amino acids. CDR1 SGHVS and CDR2 FNYEAQ come from the germline V gene.

Details on this clone: A far bigger clonotype differs at one base, so this is likely a read error. V and J are TRBV29-1 and TRBJ1-1; maybe TRBD1 (6 bases). Germline lookup yields CDR1 SQVTM and CDR2 ANQGSEA. The germline V and J ends were trimmed by 4 bases and 1 base, with 19 bases remaining between them. The CDR3 totals 16 residues. The CDR3 nucleotides are TGCAGCGTTGCCCCTTTTTCACGACAGGAGAACACTGAAGCTTTCTTT. This encodes CSVAPFSRQENTEAFF.

The rearrangement uses TRBV15 and TRBJ2-1; 8 nucleotides line up with TRBD1. The trim removed 3 bases at V and 8 bases at J, leaving 6 bases unmatched. The germline CDR1 and CDR2 sequences are LNHNV and YYDKDF (reference sequence). CDR3 length: 14 amino acids. Here the CDR3 DNA reads TGTGCCACCAGCAGGGACAGGGCAATCGATGAGCAGTTCTTC. It codes for CATSRDRAIDEQFF.

The gene calls are TRBV7-9 and TRBJ2-3, with D maybe TRBD1 (5 bases). The V and J ends lost 5 bases and 5 bases respectively, with 20 bases between them. The CDR3 has 16 amino acids. The germline V gene has CDR1 SEHNR and CDR2 FQNEAQ (reference sequence). The CDR3 here is CASSPASAGWRDTQYF. DNA of the CDR3: TGTGCCAGCAGCCCCGCGTCGGCAGGGTGGAGAGATACGCAGTATTTT.

The rearrangement joins TRBV7-2 to TRBJ2-7; 11 nucleotides line up with TRBD2. CDR1 SGHTA and CDR2 FQGNSA come from the germline V gene. The CDR3 is 17 amino acids. V was pared by 5 bases and J by 0 bases, with 9 bases of the junction left unmatched. The CDR3 loop reads CASSRIAGGHTSYEQYF. For the CDR3, the DNA is TGTGCCAGCAGCCGGATAGCGGGGGGGCACACCTCCTACGAGCAGTACTTC.

The chain's CDR3 is CASRKSGWASETQYF. CDR3 DNA: TGCGCCAGCAGGAAAAGCGGGTGGGCTTCTGAGACCCAGTACTTC. This sequence joins TRBV4-1 and TRBJ2-5, with D tentatively TRBD2 (6 bases). There are 15 residues in the CDR3. Trimming left V 6 bases short and J 5 bases short, with 19 bases between. CDR1 and CDR2 (germline): MGHRA, YSYEKL.

The chain employs TRBV27 and TRBJ2-1; D possibly corresponds to TRBD2 (6 bases). Germline V gives CDR1 MNHEY, CDR2 SMNVEV (reference sequence). This CDR3 contains 13 residues. V was cut by 2 bases and J by 4 bases, with 6 bases left in between. The CDR3 nucleotides are TGTGCCAGCAGTTTAGCGGGGTACAATGAGCAGTTCTTC. This gives the protein CASSLAGYNEQFF.

The chain combines TRBV19 with TRBJ2-2, with no clear D. The CDR3 is 14 residues long. Deletions cut 6 bases from V and 5 bases from J, with 13 bases between. CDR1 is LNHDA and CDR2 is SQIVND in the germline V gene (reference sequence). Written as DNA, the CDR3 is TGTGCCAGTAGGGACCCTCTGTTTACCGGGGAGCTGTTTTTT. This translates into CASRDPLFTGELFF.

This rearrangement joins TRBV4-2 to TRBJ2-1; 10 bases fit TRBD1. V shed 1 base, J shed 6 bases, and the junction held 6 bases outside the gene matches. Looked up from germline, CDR1 is LGHNA and CDR2 is YNFKEQ. The CDR3 consists of 16 residues. CDR3 region: CASSQGTGGMINEQFF. For the CDR3, the DNA is TGTGCCAGCAGCCAAGGGACAGGGGGGATGATCAATGAGCAGTTCTTC.

The J gene is TRBJ1-2, the V gene TRBV6-1, with D maybe TRBD1 (5 bases). This CDR3 is 12 amino acids long. Germline values: CDR1 MNHNS, CDR2 SASEGT. V was clipped by 6 bases and J by 4 bases, with 9 bases between them. CDR3 coding DNA: TGTGCCAGCAGACAGGCCCCCTATGGCTACACCTTC. Amino acid sequence: CASRQAPYGYTF.

The rearrangement joins TRBV11-2 to TRBJ2-3; D is possibly TRBD2 (6 bases). The CDR3 extends over 15 amino acids. CDR1 is SGHAT, CDR2 FQNNGV, per germline. V was cut by 4 bases and J by 5 bases, with 16 bases left in between. This CDR3 reads CASSSGGRRGDTQYF. The CDR3 DNA sequence: TGTGCCAGCAGCTCCGGGGGTCGCAGAGGAGATACGCAGTATTTT.

The V call is TRBV9, the J call TRBJ2-3, with TRBD2 matching 7 bases. Germline assignment: CDR1 SGDLS and CDR2 YYNGEE. This CDR3 contains 14 residues. V was pared by 0 bases and J by 4 bases, with 2 bases of the junction left unmatched. CDR3 protein: CASSVVAGADTQYF. In DNA form, the CDR3 reads TGTGCCAGCAGCGTAGTTGCGGGAGCAGATACGCAGTATTTT.

This clone was detected only a few times. V is TRBV7-9 and J is TRBJ1-1; weak D call: TRBD1 (5 bases). Germline V gene sequence: CDR1 SEHNR, CDR2 FQNEAQ (reference sequence). This CDR3 comprises 13 residues. Trimming pared 5 bases from V and 4 bases from J, leaving 11 bases between. CDR3 residues: CASSPGSGTEAFF. The DNA for the CDR3 is TGTGCCAGCAGCCCAGGGTCGGGCACTGAAGCTTTCTTT.

The gene calls are TRBV4-2 and TRBJ2-1, with D possibly being TRBD2 (5 bases). Germline V gene lookup returns CDR1 LGHNA and CDR2 YNFKEQ. The CDR3 runs 14 residues. The ends were cut back, 0 bases at V and 8 bases at J, with 11 bases in the middle. The CDR3 region has the DNA TGTGCCAGCAGCCAAGAGTCTAGCTGGGATGAGCAGTTCTTC. Translating gives CASSQESSWDEQFF.

The rearrangement links TRBV5-1 to TRBJ2-1, with 12 bases lining up with TRBD2. Trimming removed 4 bases from V and 9 bases from J; junction bases left unmatched: 8. This CDR3 is 15 amino acids long. Germline values: CDR1 SGHRS, CDR2 YFSETQ. The CDR3 DNA reads TGCGCCAGCAGCCTCACTAGCGGGAGGACCAGTGAGCAGTTCTTC. Amino acids: CASSLTSGRTSEQFF.

The chain employs TRBV6-6 and TRBJ1-5; D not resolved. CDR1 is MNHNY and CDR2 is SVGAGI in the germline V gene (reference sequence). V was shortened by 6 bases and J by 0 bases, with 9 bases between the two germline ends. This CDR3 is 14 amino acids long. In DNA form, the CDR3 reads TGTGCCAGCAGGGCATTTCTTAGCAATCAGCCCCAGCATTTT. It yields the protein CASRAFLSNQPQHF.

This chain connects TRBV30 to TRBJ2-7; 8 nucleotides line up with TRBD2. The V segment lost 3 bases and the J segment 9 bases; nucleotides outside the gene matches: 10. CDR3 size: 13 residues. CDR1 GTSNPN and CDR2 SVGIG come from the germline V gene (reference sequence). CDR3 sequence: CAWSRTSNVRQYF. The CDR3 region has the DNA TGTGCCTGGAGCCGGACTAGCAACGTCAGGCAGTACTTC.

The J gene is TRBJ2-2, the V gene TRBV6-4; D perhaps matches TRBD2 (6 bases). CDR1 MRHNA and CDR2 SNTAGT come from the germline V gene. The CDR3 contains 14 residues. Trimming removed 3 bases from V and 5 bases from J, with 10 bases in between. The DNA of the CDR3 is TGTGCCAGCAGTGATGGAGGGAATACCGGGGAGCTGTTTTTT. Encoded protein: CASSDGGNTGELFF.

Comments on this clone: With a far larger clone one base away, a read error is the likely cause. Other nucleotide sequences from this sample produce the same CDR3. CDR3 in amino acids: CASGLVLAGVGETQYF. CDR3 coding DNA: TGTGCTAGTGGTTTGGTATTAGCGGGGGTAGGTGAGACCCAGTACTTC. The J gene is TRBJ2-5, the V gene TRBV12-5; TRBD2 aligns across 9 bases. The ends lost 0 bases at V and 5 bases at J; junction bases unmatched: 7. The CDR3 runs 16 residues. Germline V gene sequence: CDR1 LGHNT, CDR2 FRNRAP.

The rearrangement links TRBV6-6 to TRBJ2-7; tentatively, D is TRBD2 (5 bases). Germline assignment: CDR1 MNHNY and CDR2 SVGAGI (reference sequence). V lost 5 bases and J 6 bases, leaving 11 bases between the germline ends. The CDR3 runs 12 residues. The CDR3 loop is CASSPSSSEQYF. CDR3 nucleotides: TGTGCCAGCAGTCCCTCTAGCTCCGAGCAGTACTTC.

This rearrangement joins TRBV27 to TRBJ2-2; the D is unclear. Looked up from germline, CDR1 is MNHEY and CDR2 is SMNVEV (reference sequence). The CDR3 runs to 14 residues. V was pared by 3 bases and J by 3 bases, with 8 bases between. Here the CDR3 DNA reads TGTGCCAGCAGTTTGAGGCGGTACACCGGGGAGCTGTTTTTT. The encoded protein is CASSLRRYTGELFF.

CDR3 protein: CASSTTDRNYGYTF. In DNA, the CDR3 is TGTGCCAGCAGCACTACAGACCGGAACTATGGCTACACCTTC. The gene calls are TRBV21-1 and TRBJ1-2; TRBD1, the table's D call, was not compared with the DNA. TRBV21-1 is a pseudogene. The CDR3 consists of 14 residues.

The chain uses TRBV14 and TRBJ2-7, with no clear D. Between the trimmed V and J ends, which lost 4 bases and 9 bases, there was a span of 13 bases. This CDR3 contains 12 residues. The germline gives CDR1 SGHDN, CDR2 FVKESK. The CDR3 region is CASSPTVSRQYF. CDR3 in DNA: TGTGCCAGCAGCCCGACTGTCTCGAGGCAGTACTTC.